This record concerns one T cell receptor (beta chain) sequence. The antigen is unknown. Germline V CDR1 and CDR2: MGHRA, YSYEKL. V dropped 3 bases and J dropped 7 bases, with 18 bases sitting between them. This CDR3 has 16 residues. The data were taken from a study of T cells after yellow fever vaccination. General observations from the study: Contamination by abundant bulk-population clonotypes could be present in FACS-sorted repertoires. The secondary response showed a weaker magnitude and a faster peak, day 5 versus 15.

TCRdb passed the 5' RACE reads through MiXCR, listing each CDR3 protein once. The sample consists of 150,000 to 200,000 distinct CDR3 sequences, about 11% of them appearing once. The sequenced sample was CD8+ T cells sorted from PBMCs, obtained 15 days after the yellow fever booster vaccination. The clonotype originates from a man aged 18 to 30 who received the YFV17D yellow fever vaccine. V gene TRBV4-1 combines with J gene TRBJ2-2, with D possibly TRBD1 on 5 matching bases. CDR3 bases: TGCGCCAGCAGCCACCCCAAGGGGATGTCTAGCGGGGAGCTGTTTTTT. This translates into CASSHPKGMSSGELFF.